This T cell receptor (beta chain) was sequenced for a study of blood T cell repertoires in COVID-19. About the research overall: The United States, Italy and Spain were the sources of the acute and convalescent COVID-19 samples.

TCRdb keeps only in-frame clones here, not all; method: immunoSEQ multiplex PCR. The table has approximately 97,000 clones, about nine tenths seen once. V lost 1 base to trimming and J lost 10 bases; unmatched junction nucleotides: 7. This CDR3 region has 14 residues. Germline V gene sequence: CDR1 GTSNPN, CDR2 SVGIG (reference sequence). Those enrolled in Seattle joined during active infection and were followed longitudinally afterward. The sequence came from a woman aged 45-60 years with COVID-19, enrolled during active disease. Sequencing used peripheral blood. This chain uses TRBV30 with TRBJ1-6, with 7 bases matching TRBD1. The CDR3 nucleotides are TGTGCCTGGAGTGCCGGGACAGACCCGTCACCCCTCCACTTT. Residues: CAWSAGTDPSPLHF.